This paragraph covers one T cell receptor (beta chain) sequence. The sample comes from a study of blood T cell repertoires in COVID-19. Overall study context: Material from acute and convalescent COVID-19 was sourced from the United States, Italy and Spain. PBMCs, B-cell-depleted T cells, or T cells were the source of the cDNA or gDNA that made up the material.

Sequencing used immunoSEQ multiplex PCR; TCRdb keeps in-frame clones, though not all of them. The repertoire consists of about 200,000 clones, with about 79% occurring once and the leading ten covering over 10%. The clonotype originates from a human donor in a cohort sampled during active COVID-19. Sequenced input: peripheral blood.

CDR3 DNA: TGTGCCAGCGGACTTCTGATGCGGGAGGGTTCGGGGGATGAGCAGTTCTTC. It encodes CASGLLMREGSGDEQFF. The chain couples TRBV28 to TRBJ2-1; TRBD2 aligns across 9 bases. The junction had 19 bases not matched to a gene; V was cut back by 8 bases and J by 8 bases. This CDR3 is 17 amino acids long. Germline V CDR1 and CDR2: MDHEN, SYDVKM.